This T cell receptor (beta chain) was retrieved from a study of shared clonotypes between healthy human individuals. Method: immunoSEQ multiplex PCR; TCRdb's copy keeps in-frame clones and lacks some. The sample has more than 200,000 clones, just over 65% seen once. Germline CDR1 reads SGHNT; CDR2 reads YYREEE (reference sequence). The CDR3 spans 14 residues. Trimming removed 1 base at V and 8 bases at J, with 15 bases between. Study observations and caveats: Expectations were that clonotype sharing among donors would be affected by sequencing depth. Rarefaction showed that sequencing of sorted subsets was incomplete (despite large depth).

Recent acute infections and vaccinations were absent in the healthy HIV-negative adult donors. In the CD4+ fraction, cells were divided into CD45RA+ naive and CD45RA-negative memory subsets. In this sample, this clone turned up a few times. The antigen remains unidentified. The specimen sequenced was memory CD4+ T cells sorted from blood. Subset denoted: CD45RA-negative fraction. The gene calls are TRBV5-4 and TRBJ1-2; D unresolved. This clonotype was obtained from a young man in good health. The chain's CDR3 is CASSLPGQAQGYTF. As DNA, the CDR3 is TGTGCCAGCAGCTTGCCCGGCCAGGCTCAAGGCTACACCTTC.